Listed below are T cell receptor beta chains from one sample, sequenced in a study of T-cell reconstitution after alpha-beta-depleted transplantation in children. MiXCR was run by TCRdb on the PCR reads, yielding one entry per CDR3 protein. The table lists about 200,000 distinct CDR3 sequences, 7% to 9% of them singletons, with roughly a third in the top ten. The sample was PBMCs, mostly from graft donor cells, taken 360 days after TCRalphabeta/CD19-depleted stem cell transplant. All receptors come from a male patient between 2 and 10 years old who had a stem cell transplant for acute myeloid leukemia, so the T cells may come from the graft donor. Each CDR3 is given with its conserved first and last residue. Fields, in order: clone size, D gene, V gene, J gene, CDR3 protein, CDR3 DNA. A D gene is named only where the DNA matches it firmly. For some rows the clone size is stated as once, few or many, or as a class when expanded; others skip it.

many	.	TRBV5-1	TRBJ2-1	CASRTIQFHNEQFF	TGCGCCAGCAGGACGATACAATTCCACAATGAGCAGTTCTTC
few	.	TRBV5-1	TRBJ1-2	CASSSGGGPNYGYTF	TGCGCCAGCAGCTCTGGAGGGGGGCCTAACTATGGCTACACCTTC
few	.	TRBV20-1	TRBJ2-3	CSARDPVGAVTQYF	TGCAGTGCTAGAGATCCCGTAGGAGCGGTTACGCAGTATTTT
few	.	TRBV10-1	TRBJ2-5	CASSESPGRMETQYF	TGCGCCAGCAGTGAGTCACCAGGGAGGATGGAGACCCAGTACTTC
many	TRBD2	TRBV29-1	TRBJ2-1	CSVGGTSGAYNEQFF	TGCAGCGTTGGGGGGACTAGCGGGGCTTACAATGAGCAGTTCTTC
few	.	TRBV27	TRBJ2-6	CASSLRRGGSSGANVLTF	TGTGCCAGCAGTTTAAGAAGAGGTGGGAGCTCTGGGGCCAACGTCCTGACTTTC
.	TRBD2	TRBV19	TRBJ2-2	CASTTSGRAGNGELFF	TGTGCCAGTACGACTAGCGGGAGGGCCGGGAACGGGGAGCTGTTTTTT
.	.	TRBV20-1	TRBJ2-1	CSARDLLGMRAHNEQFF	TGCAGTGCTAGAGATCTTCTCGGGATGAGGGCCCACAATGAGCAGTTCTTC
.	TRBD2	TRBV12-3/TRBV12-4	TRBJ2-5	CASSSRGVQETQYF	TGTGCCAGCAGCTCACGGGGGGTACAAGAGACCCAGTACTTC
few	TRBD1	TRBV15	TRBJ2-1	CATSRVRDRVLGNEQFF	TGTGCCACCAGCAGAGTCAGGGACAGGGTCCTAGGGAATGAGCAGTTCTTC
.	.	TRBV6-2/TRBV6-3	TRBJ2-7	CASTITVIRHEQYF	TGTGCCAGCACCATCACGGTGATTCGCCACGAGCAGTACTTC
few	.	TRBV3-1	TRBJ1-1	CASSQELARPNTEAFF	TGTGCCAGCAGCCAAGAATTAGCCAGACCGAACACTGAAGCTTTCTTT
.	.	TRBV5-1	TRBJ1-2	CASSEYGADYGYTF	TGCGCCAGCAGCGAGTACGGGGCCGATTATGGCTACACCTTC
few	TRBD1	TRBV10-3	TRBJ1-3	CAISTPGQGNTIYF	TGTGCCATCTCCACCCCGGGACAGGGAAACACCATATATTTT
.	TRBD2	TRBV12-3/TRBV12-4	TRBJ2-3	CASSPVGRGADTQYF	TGTGCCAGCAGTCCGGTCGGGAGGGGGGCAGATACGCAGTATTTT
.	.	TRBV7-8	TRBJ2-1	CASSLRDSDSYNEQFF	TGTGCCAGCAGCTTACGGGATAGCGATTCCTACAATGAGCAGTTCTTC
few	.	TRBV4-1	TRBJ2-3	CASSLLERDTYLLQYF	TGCGCCAGCAGCCTCCTTGAGCGGGACACCTACCTTTTGCAGTATTTT
few	TRBD1	TRBV12-3/TRBV12-4	TRBJ1-4	CASSYRGEVTNEKLFF	TGTGCCAGCAGCTACAGGGGAGAGGTGACTAATGAAAAACTGTTTTTT
.	.	TRBV6-5	TRBJ2-4	CASSYGPPAKNIQYF	TGTGCCAGCAGTTACGGGCCACCAGCCAAAAACATTCAGTACTTC
.	.	TRBV7-6	TRBJ2-2	CASSPGAANTGELFF	TGTGCCAGCAGTCCAGGGGCGGCGAACACCGGGGAGCTGTTTTTT
many	.	TRBV10-3	TRBJ2-1	CAISRDSEQFF	TGTGCCATCAGCAGGGACTCCGAGCAGTTCTTC
.	.	TRBV11-2	TRBJ2-3	CASSLGQNTQYF	TGTGCCAGCAGCTTAGGTCAAAATACGCAGTATTTT
many	TRBD1	TRBV29-1	TRBJ1-2	CSVAGTVYGYTF	TGCAGCGTCGCCGGGACAGTCTATGGCTACACCTTC
.	.	TRBV29-1	TRBJ2-1	CSGLQGSPYNEQFF	TGCAGCGGCCTACAGGGTAGCCCCTACAATGAGCAGTTCTTC
few	.	TRBV7-8	TRBJ1-2	CASSLARIYGYTF	TGTGCCAGCAGCTTAGCTCGCATCTATGGCTACACCTTC
few	.	TRBV29-1	TRBJ2-1	CSVEDAGGNEQFF	TGCAGCGTTGAAGATGCAGGCGGAAATGAGCAGTTCTTC
many	.	TRBV4-2	TRBJ2-5	CASSQDGKWSPETQYF	TGTGCCAGCAGCCAAGATGGGAAATGGAGCCCAGAGACCCAGTACTTC
.	.	TRBV20-1	TRBJ2-1	CSARAGSQQFF	TGCAGTGCTAGAGCCGGATCTCAGCAGTTCTTC
many	TRBD1	TRBV29-1	TRBJ1-1	CSVEEGQGGTEAFF	TGCAGCGTTGAAGAAGGGCAGGGGGGCACTGAAGCTTTCTTT
.	TRBD2	TRBV20-1	TRBJ2-7	CSAPPGLASEQYF	TGCAGTGCCCCACCGGGACTAGCCTCCGAGCAGTACTTC
many	.	TRBV20-1	TRBJ2-5	CSARRGAGGETQYF	TGCAGTGCTAGACGGGGGGCCGGGGGGGAGACCCAGTACTTC
few	.	TRBV4-1	TRBJ2-4	CASSQEVALQGAKNIQYF	TGCGCCAGCAGCCAAGAAGTAGCATTGCAAGGTGCCAAAAACATTCAGTACTTC
few	.	TRBV7-2	TRBJ1-2	CASSLAVMRGYYGYTF	TGTGCCAGCAGCTTAGCTGTCATGAGGGGATACTATGGCTACACCTTC
.	TRBD2	TRBV7-9	TRBJ2-1	CASSWLAGAYNEQFF	TGTGCCAGCAGCTGGCTAGCGGGAGCCTACAATGAGCAGTTCTTC
many	.	TRBV29-1	TRBJ2-1	CSAGFGNEQFF	TGCAGCGCGGGATTCGGTAATGAGCAGTTCTTC
.	TRBD2	TRBV3-1	TRBJ2-5	CASSHLSGGLQETQYF	TGTGCCAGCAGCCACCTTAGCGGGGGTCTCCAAGAGACCCAGTACTTC
.	TRBD2	TRBV10-3	TRBJ2-7	CATNPQAGVSEQYF	TGTGCCACCAACCCCCAGGCGGGAGTAAGCGAGCAGTACTTC
few	TRBD1	TRBV19	TRBJ2-2	CASSRDRGGTGELFF	TGTGCCAGTAGTAGGGACAGGGGAGGGACCGGGGAGCTGTTTTTT
few	.	TRBV27	TRBJ2-3	CASRRDTSTDTQYF	TGTGCCAGCAGGAGGGACACTAGCACAGATACGCAGTATTTT
few	.	TRBV15	TRBJ1-1	CATSRRSLLGNTEAFF	TGTGCCACCAGCAGACGCAGTCTCTTGGGGAACACTGAAGCTTTCTTT
few	.	TRBV2	TRBJ1-4	CASSNLGGKLFF	TGTGCCAGCAGCAACCTAGGGGGAAAACTGTTTTTT
few	TRBD1	TRBV5-1	TRBJ1-6	CASSVTGQVNSPLHF	TGCGCCAGCAGCGTCACGGGACAGGTTAATTCACCCCTCCACTTT
few	.	TRBV5-6	TRBJ1-6	CASSLRERNSPLHF	TGTGCCAGCAGCTTGAGGGAGAGGAATTCACCCCTCCACTTT
many	TRBD1	TRBV25-1	TRBJ2-7	CASSGPGGSPGEQYF	TGTGCCAGCAGTGGCCCAGGGGGCAGTCCGGGGGAGCAGTACTTC
many	TRBD1	TRBV5-1	TRBJ2-5	CASRWDSQETQYF	TGCGCCAGCAGATGGGACAGCCAAGAGACCCAGTACTTC
many	.	TRBV3-1	TRBJ2-3	CASSQGGEGRTDTQYF	TGTGCCAGCAGCCAAGGTGGGGAAGGGCGCACAGATACGCAGTATTTT
many	TRBD1	TRBV2	TRBJ1-6	CASSDWAGGGYNSPLHF	TGTGCCAGCAGTGATTGGGCAGGGGGAGGATATAATTCACCCCTCCACTTT
.	.	TRBV29-1	TRBJ1-2	CSILIQGNYGYTF	TGCAGCATCCTAATACAGGGAAACTATGGCTACACCTTC
few	.	TRBV7-6	TRBJ2-3	CASSLWAGRGTDTQYF	TGTGCCAGCAGCTTATGGGCGGGACGTGGCACAGATACGCAGTATTTT
few	TRBD1	TRBV9	TRBJ1-5	CASSVDPGGGQPQHF	TGTGCCAGCAGCGTAGACCCAGGGGGCGGTCAGCCCCAGCATTTT
.	.	TRBV12-3/TRBV12-4	TRBJ1-1	CASSFPRPVNTEAFF	TGTGCCAGCAGTTTCCCGAGGCCGGTGAACACTGAAGCTTTCTTT
many	TRBD2	TRBV5-1	TRBJ2-1	CASSLATSGKYVSNEQFF	TGCGCCAGCAGCTTGGCAACTAGCGGGAAGTACGTAAGCAATGAGCAGTTCTTC
few	.	TRBV12-3/TRBV12-4	TRBJ1-2	CASRGTAYGYTF	TGTGCCAGCAGGGGCACCGCTTATGGCTACACCTTC